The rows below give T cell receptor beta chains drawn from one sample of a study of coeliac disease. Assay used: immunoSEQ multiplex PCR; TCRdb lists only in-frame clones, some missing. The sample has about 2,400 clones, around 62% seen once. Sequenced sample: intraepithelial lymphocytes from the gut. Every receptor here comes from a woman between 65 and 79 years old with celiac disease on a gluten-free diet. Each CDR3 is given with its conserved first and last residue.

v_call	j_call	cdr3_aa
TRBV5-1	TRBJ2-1	CASSLVGGNEQFF
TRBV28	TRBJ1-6	CATAIFDSPLHF
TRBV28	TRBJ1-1	CASSEGTDTEAFF
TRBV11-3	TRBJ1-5	CASSPRQSYSNQPQHF
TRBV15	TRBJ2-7	CATSRDEDEQYF
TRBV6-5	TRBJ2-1	CASRLAGEIHEQFF
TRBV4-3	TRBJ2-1	CASSQGTSSSSYNEQFF
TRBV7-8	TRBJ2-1	CASSTKWAGSNEQFF
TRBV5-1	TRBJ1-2	CASSSDGGYGYTF
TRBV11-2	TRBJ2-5	CASSIMRVSETQYF
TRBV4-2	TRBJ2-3	CASSLSGFTDTQYF
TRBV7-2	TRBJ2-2	CASRPPGGGTGELFF
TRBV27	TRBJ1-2	CASSYRTGDGYTF
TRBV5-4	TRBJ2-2	CASSIRTGGSTGELFF
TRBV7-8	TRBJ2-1	CASSLGGTGGGEQFF
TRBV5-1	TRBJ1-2	CASSLAGTGDGYTF
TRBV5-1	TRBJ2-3	CASSLGDRGSTDTQYF
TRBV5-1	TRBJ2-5	CASSSRTSIETQYF
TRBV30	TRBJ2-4	CAWSVRGSLAKNIQYF
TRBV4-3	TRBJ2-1	CASSQDPQGAIYNEQFF
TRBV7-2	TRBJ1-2	CASSLAWTGKGGYTF
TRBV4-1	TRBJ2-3	CASSQGVGGGTDTQYF
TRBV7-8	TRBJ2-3	CASSSLVVGAADTQYF
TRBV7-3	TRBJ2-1	CASSPSSLAGGDEQFF
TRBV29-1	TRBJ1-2	CSVETANYGYTF
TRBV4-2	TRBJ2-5	CASSPWTGGQETQYF
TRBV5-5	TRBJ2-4	CASSLRTGMDIQYF
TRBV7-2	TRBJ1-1	CASSLTGFAEAFF
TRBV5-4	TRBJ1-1	CASSRKPGGVTEAFF
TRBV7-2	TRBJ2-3	CASSLAGGAGTDTQYF
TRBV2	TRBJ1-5	CASSEGRGRGGQPQHF
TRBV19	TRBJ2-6	CASSSQGQGANVLTF
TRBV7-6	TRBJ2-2	CASSYGTSGGAIAGELFF
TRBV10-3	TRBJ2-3	CAISDLGLAGDWGTDTQYF
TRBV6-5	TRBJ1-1	CASSYSNRMNTEAFF
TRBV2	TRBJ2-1	CASGALGSGEQFF
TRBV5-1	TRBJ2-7	CASSLGLARDYEQYF
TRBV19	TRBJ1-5	CASSVGGRTGTGYSNQPQHF
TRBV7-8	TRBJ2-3	CASSWTSGALGTQYF
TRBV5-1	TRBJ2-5	CASSQQGGETQYF